The entry that follows covers one T cell receptor beta chain sequence. With V trimmed by 4 bases and J by 0 bases, 5 bases remained unmatched. Germline values: CDR1 MDHEN, CDR2 SYDVKM. The CDR3 runs to 15 residues. Method: immunoSEQ multiplex PCR; TCRdb's copy keeps in-frame clones and lacks some. The table lists about 28,000 clones, more than 85% of them singletons. This sample is part of a study of T cell changes during pregnancy in multiple sclerosis. This clonotype was obtained from a female donor in good health, enrolled as a control in a pregnancy study. This sequence joins TRBV28 and TRBJ1-1, with 7 nucleotides matching TRBD1. This specimen consisted of CD4+ T cells from peripheral blood mononuclear cells, obtained in the first trimester of pregnancy. The CDR3 protein is CASSSRQGMNTEAFF. DNA for the CDR3: TGTGCCAGCAGTTCCCGACAGGGAATGAACACTGAAGCTTTCTTT.